What follows are 27 T cell receptor beta chains derived from one specimen sequenced in a study of graft-versus-host responses after intestinal transplantation. Generated by immunoSEQ multiplex PCR, the TCRdb table keeps only in-frame clones and is missing some. Counted here are about 6,900 clones, around a quarter occurring once; the ten biggest clones make up about 6%. Researchers placed approximately 200,000 CFSE-labeled responder cells in culture with approximately 200,000 irradiated, violet-dye-labeled stimulator cells. The sequences come from alloreactive CD8+ T cells from a mixed lymphocyte reaction culture, collected before transplantation. As for subset: CFSE-low proliferating T cells sorted from approximately six-day pre-transplant mixed lymphocyte reaction (GvH or HvG direction). The receptors shown here come from a human patient who was an organ donor for intestinal transplantation.

This clone appeared a few times. The CDR3 coding sequence is TGTGCCAGCAGCTTGGAGGGAGGCTACAATGAGCAGTTCTTC. Translated: CASSLEGGYNEQFF. The chain combines TRBV7-3 with TRBJ2-1; TRBD2 might be the D (6 bases). V was shortened by 3 bases and J by 3 bases, with 9 bases between the two germline ends. This CDR3 region has 14 residues. CDR1 is SGHTA and CDR2 is FQGTGA in the germline V gene.

This clone was recorded a few times. The chain employs TRBV7-2 and TRBJ2-3; the D gene is possibly TRBD2 (6 bases). The CDR3 contains 16 residues. The V gene's germline CDR1 is SGHTA and CDR2 FQGNSA. V was trimmed by 5 bases and J by 6 bases, leaving 21 bases between them. CDR3 region: CASSLRLAGSRDTQYF. The CDR3 DNA reads TGTGCCAGCAGCCTTAGGTTGGCGGGGAGCAGGGATACGCAGTATTTT.

This clone has only a few counts. This sequence joins TRBV5-6 and TRBJ2-7; 7 nucleotides align to TRBD2. Germline assignment: CDR1 SGHDT and CDR2 YYEEEE. This CDR3 is 13 amino acids long. V was clipped by 3 bases and J by 7 bases; unmatched bases: 7. In DNA form, the CDR3 reads TGTGCCAGCAGCTCAATACTAGCGCGGGAGCAGTACTTC. Translation gives CASSSILAREQYF.

J is TRBJ2-2 and V is TRBV4-3; D gene unclear. The CDR3 contains 13 residues. Germline CDR1 and CDR2: LGHNA and YSLEER. Trimming stripped 4 bases from V and 6 bases from J, with 9 bases between. The CDR3 DNA follows: TGCGCCAGCAGCCCATTGGGATCCGGGGAGCTGTTTTTT. Its protein product is CASSPLGSGELFF.

This clone is classed as medium-sized (0.01 to 0.1%). At the DNA level, this CDR3 is encoded by other sequences in the same sample as well. The chain recombines TRBV7-2 with TRBJ2-1, with 7 bases that match TRBD2. The J segment lost 9 bases and the V segment lost 8 bases, leaving 7 bases of the junction unmatched. The CDR3 covers 12 residues. Germline values: CDR1 SGHTA, CDR2 FQGNSA. Written as DNA, the CDR3 is TGTGCCAGCGGGAGCGCGGGGGTTGAGCAGTTCTTC. Translation gives CASGSAGVEQFF. The full variable domain, in which reference TRBV7-2 and TRBJ2-1 provide the parts outside the CDR3, is GAGVSQSPSNKVTEKGKDVELRCDPISGHTALYWYRQSLGQGLEFLIYFQGNSAPDKSGLPSDRFSAERTGGSVSTLTIQRTQQEDSAVYLCASGSAGVEQFFGPGTRLTVL.

This clone was recorded only once. The chain carries TRBV11-2 and TRBJ2-3, with TRBD1 matching over 7 bases. The V segment lost 3 bases and the J segment 11 bases; nucleotides outside the gene matches: 5. Germline assignment: CDR1 SGHAT and CDR2 FQNNGV. This CDR3 is built from 12 residues. The CDR3 spells CASSFSGTEQYF. In DNA form, the CDR3 reads TGTGCCAGCAGCTTTTCCGGGACAGAGCAGTATTTT.

V gene TRBV6-6 combines with J gene TRBJ1-2, with TRBD1 as a possible D gene (5 bases). The CDR3 covers 15 residues. Trimming shortened V by 2 bases and J by 3 bases, and 13 bases separated the two germline ends. Germline V gene lookup returns CDR1 MNHNY and CDR2 SVGAGI (reference sequence). The CDR3 reads CASSYGQQAYYGYTF. The DNA for the CDR3 is TGTGCCAGCAGTTACGGACAACAAGCCTACTATGGCTACACCTTC.

This clone was detected only a few times. This rearrangement joins TRBV6-4 to TRBJ1-3, with TRBD1 as a possible D gene (6 bases). Germline V gives CDR1 MRHNA, CDR2 SNTAGT. V lost 11 bases, J lost 5 bases, and 16 bases lay in between. The CDR3 sequence is 13 residues long. The CDR3 DNA sequence: TGTGCCCAAACGGGGGGGGCTAGAAACACCATATATTTT. The encoded protein is CAQTGGARNTIYF.

V and J are TRBV7-8 and TRBJ2-4; D perhaps matches TRBD2 (6 bases). This CDR3 has 20 amino acids. The V gene's germline CDR1 is SGHVS and CDR2 FQNEAQ. Trimming took 0 bases from V and 5 from J, leaving 26 bases between them. CDR3 DNA: TGTGCCAGCAGCTTAGCGCGGGCAAGTTATACAAAGGAGGGCCAAAACATTCAGTACTTC. As protein: CASSLARASYTKEGQNIQYF. Combining the CDR3 with reference TRBV7-8 and TRBJ2-4 gives the whole variable domain GAGVSQSPRYKVAKRGQDVALRCDPISGHVSLFWYQQALGQGPEFLTYFQNEAQLDKSGLPSDRFFAERPEGSVSTLKIQRTQQEDSAVYLCASSLARASYTKEGQNIQYFGAGTRLSVL.

Notes on this clone: The junction departs from the called germline gene at one end, perhaps through a read error. This chain links TRBV5-4 with TRBJ2-5; 7 bases agree with TRBD2. The CDR3 loop spans 15 amino acids. The germline V gene encodes CDR1 SGHNT and CDR2 YYREEE (reference sequence). The CDR3 region has the DNA TGCGCCAGCAGCCCCTGGGAGGGAGGGCAAGAGACCCAGTACTTC. Translating gives CASSPWEGGQETQYF.

CDR3 nucleotides: TGTGCCTGGAGTGTACCAGGGGGGGGCTACACCTTC. Its translation: CAWSVPGGGYTF. The V call is TRBV30, the J call TRBJ1-2; TRBD1 agrees at 7 bases. The germline CDR1 and CDR2 sequences are GTSNPN and SVGIG (reference sequence). This CDR3 region has 12 residues. V dropped 0 bases and J dropped 8; count of bases not matched to a gene: 3.

This chain uses TRBV11-1 with TRBJ2-7; D unresolved. CDR3 length: 15 amino acids. Germline V gives CDR1 SGHAT, CDR2 FQDESV (reference sequence). Trimming took 5 bases from V and 6 from J, leaving 20 bases between them. This CDR3 is CASSPPGVGVAEQYF. The CDR3 bases are TGTGCCAGCAGCCCCCCCGGTGTAGGAGTGGCCGAGCAGTACTTC.

This clone was seen a few times. The chain joins TRBV11-3 to TRBJ1-1; D is perhaps TRBD1 (5 bases). CDR1 SGHNT and CDR2 YENEEA come from the germline V gene. V shed 2 bases and J shed 5 bases, with 9 bases lying between them. The CDR3 has 13 residues. The CDR3 loop reads CASSLRGETEAFF. For the CDR3, the DNA is TGTGCCAGCAGCTTAAGAGGGGAGACTGAAGCTTTCTTT.

This chain joins TRBV4-1 and TRBJ2-7, with D possibly TRBD2 on 6 matching bases. This CDR3 is 15 amino acids long. Trimming cost V 0 bases and J 3 bases, with 12 bases left between them. Germline lookup yields CDR1 MGHRA and CDR2 YSYEKL. The CDR3 DNA reads TGCGCCAGCAGCCAAGATCGGGACTTACTCTACGAGCAGTACTTC. This encodes CASSQDRDLLYEQYF.

V and J are TRBV4-1 and TRBJ2-1; D might be TRBD2 (5 bases). The germline gives CDR1 MGHRA, CDR2 YSYEKL. The V end was cut by 1 base, the J end by 7 bases, with 17 bases between. The CDR3 extends over 16 amino acids. The CDR3 coding sequence is TGCGCCAGCAGCCAAGCCGCTGCGAGGGAGACGAATGAGCAGTTCTTC. It yields the protein CASSQAAARETNEQFF.

In its sample, this clone ranks as medium-sized (0.01 to 0.1%). V is TRBV7-3 and J is TRBJ2-5; possible D gene TRBD2, 6 bases. The V and J ends lost 5 bases and 5 bases respectively, with 21 bases between them. The CDR3 is made up of 16 amino acids. Germline loops: CDR1 SGHTA, CDR2 FQGTGA. CDR3 DNA sequence: TGTGCCAGCAGCCAACCATTTGGGGGAGGAGGGGAGACCCAGTACTTC. This encodes CASSQPFGGGGETQYF. Variable domain in full (rest from reference TRBV7-3 and TRBJ2-5): GAGVSQTPSNKVTEKGKYVELRCDPISGHTALYWYRQSLGQGPEFLIYFQGTGAADDSGLPNDRFFAVRPEGSVSTLKIQRTERGDSAVYLCASSQPFGGGGETQYFGPGTRLLVL.

About this clone itself: A read error may be the cause here, since a much bigger clone is one base away. J is TRBJ2-2 and V is TRBV29-1; weak D call: TRBD1 (5 bases). Germline CDR1 is SQVTM and CDR2 is ANQGSEA. The CDR3 covers 13 residues. CDR3 nucleotide sequence: TGCAGCGTTGAGGACACGAACCCCGGGGAGCTGTTTTTT. This translates into CSVEDTNPGELFF.

The V call is TRBV6-6, the J call TRBJ2-2, with no clear D. Germline values: CDR1 MNHNY, CDR2 SVGAGI (reference sequence). This CDR3 contains 13 residues. V dropped 2 bases and J dropped 2 bases, with 3 bases sitting between them. As DNA, the CDR3 is TGTGCCAGCAGTTACACAAACACCGGGGAGCTGTTTTTT. It specifies CASSYTNTGELFF.

The V gene is TRBV28, the J gene TRBJ2-7, with TRBD1 matching over 7 bases. Germline V gives CDR1 MDHEN, CDR2 SYDVKM. The CDR3 consists of 14 residues. J was trimmed by 4 bases and V by 4 bases; bases with no gene match: 7. The CDR3 is CASSSDKQGYEQYF. DNA of the CDR3: TGTGCCAGCAGTTCGGATAAACAGGGGTACGAGCAGTACTTC.

This chain joins TRBV5-3 and TRBJ2-2, with D possibly TRBD2 on 5 matching bases. TRBV5-3 is classed as an ORF, of uncertain function. The CDR3 is 14 residues long. V was trimmed by 8 bases and J by 7 bases, leaving 18 bases between them. The CDR3 reads CASSQASSSGELFF. For the CDR3, the DNA is TGTGCCAGCAGCCAAGCTAGCTCGAGCGGGGAGCTGTTTTTT.

This chain connects TRBV11-2 to TRBJ1-2; D unclear. This CDR3 comprises 14 residues. Germline lookup yields CDR1 SGHAT and CDR2 FQNNGV. V gave up 1 base and J gave up 2 bases, with 8 bases separating them. This CDR3 is CASSLAASNYGYTF. CDR3 bases: TGTGCCAGCAGCTTAGCGGCCAGCAACTATGGCTACACCTTC. The whole variable domain, remainder taken from reference TRBV11-2 and TRBJ1-2, is EAGVAQSPRYKIIEKRQSVAFWCNPISGHATLYWYQQILGQGPKLLIQFQNNGVVDDSQLPKDRFSAERLKGVDSTLKIQPAKLEDSAVYLCASSLAASNYGYTFGSGTRLTVV.

A few counts support this clone. The chain is built from TRBV27 and TRBJ2-1; perhaps TRBD2 as D (6 bases). V lost 5 bases to trimming and J lost 7 bases, with 15 bases between them. The germline CDR1 and CDR2 sequences are MNHEY and SMNVEV (reference sequence). This CDR3 comprises 14 residues. The CDR3 loop is CASSARDSPNEQFF. CDR3 coding DNA: TGTGCCAGCAGTGCCCGGGACTCCCCAAATGAGCAGTTCTTC.

This clone was recorded a few times. With a far larger clone one base away, a read error is the likely cause. This chain links TRBV4-1 with TRBJ2-7; either TRBD1 or TRBD2 may fit D (5 bases each). The V and J ends lost 8 bases and 2 bases respectively, with 13 bases between them. The V gene's germline CDR1 is MGHRA and CDR2 YSYEKL. The CDR3 has 13 amino acids. CDR3 in DNA: TGCGCCAGCTGCCTGGGACGGACCTACGAGCAGTACTTC. Translation gives CASCLGRTYEQYF.

The CDR3 spells CASSGPLAGVDTGELFF. The CDR3 DNA is TGTGCCAGCAGTGGCCCACTAGCGGGAGTTGACACCGGGGAGCTGTTTTTT. The chain recombines TRBV28 with TRBJ2-2; 11 nucleotides align to TRBD2. Losses at the gene ends were 5 bases for V and 3 bases for J; bases not matched to a gene: 8. The CDR3 loop spans 17 amino acids. Germline lookup yields CDR1 MDHEN and CDR2 SYDVKM.

By proportion, this clone is medium-sized (0.01 to 0.1%). The chain recombines TRBV6-1 with TRBJ2-7; 8 nucleotides line up with TRBD1. This CDR3 has 14 residues. The V and J ends lost 3 bases and 3 bases, in that order; junction bases with no gene match: 4. CDR1 and CDR2 from the germline V gene are MNHNS and SASEGT. In DNA, the CDR3 is TGTGCCAGCAGTGAGCCAGGGGGCTTCTACGAGCAGTACTTC. Amino acid sequence: CASSEPGGFYEQYF.

CDR3: CATSSLAGDIEQFF. CDR3 coding DNA: TGTGCCACCAGCTCCCTAGCGGGAGATATTGAGCAGTTCTTC. The V and J genes are TRBV15 and TRBJ2-1, with 10 bases matching TRBD2. Per germline, CDR1 LNHNV and CDR2 YYDKDF (reference sequence). J lost 9 bases, V lost 5 bases, and 7 bases had no gene match. The length of the CDR3 is 14 residues. Complete variable domain (other parts from reference TRBV15 and TRBJ2-1): DAMVIQNPRYQVTQFGKPVTLSCSQTLNHNVMYWYQQKSSQAPKLLFHYYDKDFNNEADTPDNFQSRRPNTSFCFLDIRSPGLGDTAMYLCATSSLAGDIEQFFGPGTRLTVL.

This clone was seen a few times. The chain joins TRBV7-2 to TRBJ2-1, with D possibly being TRBD2 (6 bases). The germline V and J ends were trimmed by 5 bases and 10 bases, with 18 bases remaining between them. This CDR3 spans 14 amino acids. The germline gives CDR1 SGHTA, CDR2 FQGNSA. For the CDR3, the DNA is TGTGCCAGCAGCGTAGATCCGGCGGGAAAAGAGCAGTTCTTC. This encodes CASSVDPAGKEQFF.